The source of this TCR beta chain is a study of neoadjuvant anti-PD-1 for oral cavity cancer. Assay used: immunoSEQ multiplex PCR; TCRdb lists only in-frame clones, some missing. The sample consists of around 65,000 clones, 80% to 90% of them appearing once. Germline-derived CDR1 and CDR2 are SGHRS and YFSETQ. V shed 3 bases and J 1 base; nucleotides not matched to a gene: 2. The CDR3 sequence is 14 residues long. Time point of the sample: after neoadjuvant nivolumab, at surgical resection. About this clone: Its matching antigen is unknown.

General study findings and limits: After neoadjuvant nivolumab, PBMC T cell clonality was significantly higher in non-responders than responders.

The rearrangement joins TRBV5-1 to TRBJ1-1; 8 bases agree with TRBD1. The TCR comes from a person aged 35-79 years with oral cavity squamous cell carcinoma. Sequencing was performed on PBMCs, taken after nivolumab (anti-PD-1) treatment. DNA of the CDR3: TGCGCCAGCAGCTCCGGGACAGGGAACACTGAAGCTTTCTTT. Translated, it gives CASSSGTGNTEAFF. The whole variable domain, filled in from reference TRBV5-1 and TRBJ1-1, reads KAGVTQTPRYLIKTRGQQVTLSCSPISGHRSVSWYQQTPGQGLQFLFEYFSETQRNKGNFPGRFSGRQFSNSRSEMNVSTLELGDSALYLCASSSGTGNTEAFFGQGTRLTVV.